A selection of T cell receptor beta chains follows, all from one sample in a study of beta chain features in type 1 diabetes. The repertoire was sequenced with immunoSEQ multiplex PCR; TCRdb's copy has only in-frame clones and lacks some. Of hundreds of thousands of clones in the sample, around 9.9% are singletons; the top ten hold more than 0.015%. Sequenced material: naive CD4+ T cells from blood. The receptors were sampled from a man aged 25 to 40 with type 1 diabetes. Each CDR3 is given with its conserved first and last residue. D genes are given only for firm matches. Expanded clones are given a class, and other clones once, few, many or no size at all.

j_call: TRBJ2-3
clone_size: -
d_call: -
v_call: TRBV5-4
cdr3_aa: CASSRPTGAAITDTQYF
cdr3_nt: TGTGCCAGCAGCAGGCCGACAGGCGCAGCCATAACAGATACGCAGTATTTT

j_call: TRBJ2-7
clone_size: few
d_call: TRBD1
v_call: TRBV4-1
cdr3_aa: CASSLGQGTIYEQYF
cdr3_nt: TGCGCCAGCAGCCTCGGACAGGGGACAATATACGAGCAGTACTTC

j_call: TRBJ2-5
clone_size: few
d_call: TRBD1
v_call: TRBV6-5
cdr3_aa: CASSRGQGRRETQYF
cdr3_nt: TGTGCCAGCAGTCGCGGACAGGGAAGACGTGAGACCCAGTACTTC

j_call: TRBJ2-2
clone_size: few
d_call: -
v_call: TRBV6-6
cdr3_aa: CASSYRPVEDGELFF
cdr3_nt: TGTGCCAGCAGTTACCGCCCGGTGGAGGACGGGGAGCTGTTTTTT

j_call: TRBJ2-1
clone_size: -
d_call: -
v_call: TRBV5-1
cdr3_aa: CASSFGQPFNEQFF
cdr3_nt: TGCGCCAGCAGCTTCGGACAGCCCTTTAATGAGCAGTTCTTC

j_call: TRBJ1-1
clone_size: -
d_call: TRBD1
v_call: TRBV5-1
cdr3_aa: CASSLQGPNTEAFF
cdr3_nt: TGCGCCAGCAGCCTACAGGGGCCGAACACTGAAGCTTTCTTT

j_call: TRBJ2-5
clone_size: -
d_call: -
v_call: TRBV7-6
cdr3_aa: CASSPQETQYF
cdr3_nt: TGTGCCAGCAGCCCGCAAGAGACCCAGTACTTC

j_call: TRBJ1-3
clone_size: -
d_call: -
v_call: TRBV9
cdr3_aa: CASSVGRSSGNTIYF
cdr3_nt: TGTGCCAGCAGCGTAGGTCGCAGCTCTGGAAACACCATATATTTT

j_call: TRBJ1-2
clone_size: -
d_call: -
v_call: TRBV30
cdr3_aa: CAWSVGAHYGYTF
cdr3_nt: TGTGCCTGGAGTGTAGGGGCACACTATGGCTACACCTTC

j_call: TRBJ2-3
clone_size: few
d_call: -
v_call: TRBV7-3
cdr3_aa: CASSLARFLADTQYF
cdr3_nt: TGTGCCAGCAGCTTAGCGCGCTTCCTAGCAGATACGCAGTATTTT

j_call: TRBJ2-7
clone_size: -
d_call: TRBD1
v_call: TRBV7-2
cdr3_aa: CASSRDREGEQYF
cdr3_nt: TGTGCCAGCAGCCGGGACAGGGAGGGCGAGCAGTACTTC

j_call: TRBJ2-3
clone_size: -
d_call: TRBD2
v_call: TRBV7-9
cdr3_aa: CASSFTASGAGDTQYF
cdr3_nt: TGTGCCAGCAGCTTTACTGCTAGCGGGGCGGGGGATACGCAGTATTTT

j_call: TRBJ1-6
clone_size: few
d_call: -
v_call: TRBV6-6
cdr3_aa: CASSSYNSPLHF
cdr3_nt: TGTGCCAGCAGCTCTTATAATTCACCCCTCCACTTT

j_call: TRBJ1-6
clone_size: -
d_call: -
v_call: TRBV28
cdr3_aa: CASSFPSRGLHF
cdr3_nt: TGTGCCAGCAGTTTCCCGTCTCGGGGCCTCCACTTT

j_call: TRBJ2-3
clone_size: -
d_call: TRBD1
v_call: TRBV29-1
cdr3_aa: CSVPRGDRGDTQYF
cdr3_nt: TGCAGCGTCCCCCGGGGAGACAGGGGAGATACGCAGTATTTT

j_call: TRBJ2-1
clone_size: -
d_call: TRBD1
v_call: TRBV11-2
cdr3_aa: CASSLDRWAGGENEQFF
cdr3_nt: TGTGCCAGCAGCTTAGATCGCTGGGCAGGGGGTGAGAATGAGCAGTTCTTC

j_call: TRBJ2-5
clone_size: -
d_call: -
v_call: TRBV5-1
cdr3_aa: CASSLADGGTQYF
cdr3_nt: TGCGCCAGCAGCTTGGCCGACGGGGGGACCCAGTACTTC

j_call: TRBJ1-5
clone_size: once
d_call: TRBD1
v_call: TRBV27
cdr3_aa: CASSPGTGEMPQHF
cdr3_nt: TGTGCCAGCAGCCCCGGGACAGGGGAGATGCCCCAGCATTTT

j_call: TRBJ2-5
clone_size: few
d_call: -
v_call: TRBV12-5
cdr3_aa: CASGRQASETQYF
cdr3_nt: TGTGCTAGTGGTCGACAGGCCTCCGAGACCCAGTACTTC

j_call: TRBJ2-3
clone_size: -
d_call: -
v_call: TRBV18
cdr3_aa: CASSPPELDTQYF
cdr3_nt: TGTGCCAGCTCACCACCGGAGTTGGATACGCAGTATTTT

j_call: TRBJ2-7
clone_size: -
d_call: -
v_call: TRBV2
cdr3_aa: CAILIPVSSYEQYF
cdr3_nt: TGTGCCATCCTAATCCCGGTTAGTTCCTACGAGCAGTACTTC

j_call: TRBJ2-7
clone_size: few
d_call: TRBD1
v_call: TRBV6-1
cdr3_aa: CASSEVRGRNEQYF
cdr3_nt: TGTGCCAGCAGTGAAGTCAGGGGGCGGAACGAGCAGTACTTC

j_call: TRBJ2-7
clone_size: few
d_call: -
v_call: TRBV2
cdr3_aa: CASSPSYEQYF
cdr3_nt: TGTGCCAGCAGTCCCAGCTACGAGCAGTACTTC

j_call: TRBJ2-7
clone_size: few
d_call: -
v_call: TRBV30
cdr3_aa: CAWSPERAKQYF
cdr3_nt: TGTGCCTGGAGCCCAGAGCGGGCCAAGCAGTACTTC

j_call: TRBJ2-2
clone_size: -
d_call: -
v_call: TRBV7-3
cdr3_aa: CASSVLNTGELFF
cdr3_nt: TGTGCCAGCAGCGTATTGAACACCGGGGAGCTGTTTTTT

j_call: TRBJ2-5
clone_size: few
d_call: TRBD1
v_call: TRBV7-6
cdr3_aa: CASSSLPRQGTLQETQYF
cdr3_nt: TGTGCCAGCAGCTCCCTTCCCCGACAGGGGACCCTCCAAGAGACCCAGTACTTC

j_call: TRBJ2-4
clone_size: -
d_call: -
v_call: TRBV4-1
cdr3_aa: CASSQAHVSKNIQYF
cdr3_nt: TGCGCCAGCAGCCAAGCACACGTTTCCAAAAACATTCAGTACTTC

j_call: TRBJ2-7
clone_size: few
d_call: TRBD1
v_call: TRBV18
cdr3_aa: CASSPGTGATYEQYF
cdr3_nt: TGTGCCAGCTCACCGGGGACAGGGGCGACCTACGAGCAGTACTTC

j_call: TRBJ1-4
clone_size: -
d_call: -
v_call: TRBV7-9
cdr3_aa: CASSPGREKLFF
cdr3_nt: TGTGCCAGCAGCCCGGGTAGGGAAAAACTGTTTTTT

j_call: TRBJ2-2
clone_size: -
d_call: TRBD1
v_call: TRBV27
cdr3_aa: CASRQGVDTGELFF
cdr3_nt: TGTGCCAGCAGGCAGGGGGTCGACACCGGGGAGCTGTTTTTT

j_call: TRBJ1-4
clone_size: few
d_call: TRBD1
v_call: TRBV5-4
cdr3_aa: CASSQKTGVEEKLFF
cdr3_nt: TGTGCCAGCAGCCAAAAGACAGGGGTGGAGGAAAAACTGTTTTTT

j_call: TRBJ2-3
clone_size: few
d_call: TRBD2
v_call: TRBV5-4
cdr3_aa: CASSPRGRSGGSTDTQYF
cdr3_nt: TGTGCCAGCAGCCCGCGGGGTAGAAGCGGGGGAAGCACAGATACGCAGTATTTT

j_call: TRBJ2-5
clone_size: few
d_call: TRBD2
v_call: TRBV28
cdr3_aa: CASSLAGGRETQYF
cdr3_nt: TGTGCCAGCAGCTTAGCGGGGGGGAGAGAGACCCAGTACTTC

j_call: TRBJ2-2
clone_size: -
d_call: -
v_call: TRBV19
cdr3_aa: CASIRAGTHTGELFF
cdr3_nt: TGTGCCAGTATCCGAGCAGGGACTCACACCGGGGAGCTGTTTTTT

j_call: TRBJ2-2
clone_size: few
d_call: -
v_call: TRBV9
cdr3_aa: CASSVDQNTGELFF
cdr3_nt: TGTGCCAGCAGCGTAGATCAGAACACCGGGGAGCTGTTTTTT

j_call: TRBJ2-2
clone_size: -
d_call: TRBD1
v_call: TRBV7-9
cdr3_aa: CASSYGQGDTGELFF
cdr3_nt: TGTGCCAGCAGCTATGGACAGGGCGACACCGGGGAGCTGTTTTTT

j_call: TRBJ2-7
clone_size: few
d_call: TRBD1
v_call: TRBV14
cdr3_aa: CASSQERYGTATHYEQYF
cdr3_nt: TGTGCCAGCAGCCAAGAGAGGTACGGGACAGCTACCCACTACGAGCAGTACTTC

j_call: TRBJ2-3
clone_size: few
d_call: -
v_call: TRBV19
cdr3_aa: CASRPAGTDTQYF
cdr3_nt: TGTGCCAGTAGGCCCGCGGGCACAGATACGCAGTATTTT

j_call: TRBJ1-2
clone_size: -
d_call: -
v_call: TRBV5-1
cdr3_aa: CASSLALGANYGYTF
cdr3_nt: TGCGCCAGCAGCTTGGCCCTCGGTGCTAACTATGGCTACACCTTC

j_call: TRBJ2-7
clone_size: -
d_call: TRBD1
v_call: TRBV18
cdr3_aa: CASSRTGNPYEQYF
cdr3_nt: TGTGCCAGCTCTAGGACAGGGAATCCCTACGAGCAGTACTTC

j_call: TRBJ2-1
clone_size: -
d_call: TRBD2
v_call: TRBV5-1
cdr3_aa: CASSFSRENNEQFF
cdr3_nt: TGCGCCAGCAGCTTTTCGCGGGAGAACAATGAGCAGTTCTTC

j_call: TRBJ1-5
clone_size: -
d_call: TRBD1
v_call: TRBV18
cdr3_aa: CASPQGGLGQPQHF
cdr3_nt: TGTGCCAGCCCCCAGGGGGGCCTAGGTCAGCCCCAGCATTTT

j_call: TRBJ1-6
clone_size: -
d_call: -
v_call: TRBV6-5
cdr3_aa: CASSYRRGANSPLHF
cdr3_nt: TGTGCCAGCAGTTATCGTCGGGGGGCAAATTCACCCCTCCACTTT

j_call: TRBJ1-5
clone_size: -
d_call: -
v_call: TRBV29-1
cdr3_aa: CSVRQRYSNQPQHF
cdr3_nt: TGCAGCGTTCGACAGCGCTATAGCAATCAGCCCCAGCATTTT

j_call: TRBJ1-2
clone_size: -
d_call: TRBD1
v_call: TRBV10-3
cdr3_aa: CAIRGTASNYGYTF
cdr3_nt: TGTGCCATCAGGGGGACAGCCTCTAACTATGGCTACACCTTC

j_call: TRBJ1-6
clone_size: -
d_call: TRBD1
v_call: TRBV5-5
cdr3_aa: CASSLGTASSPLHF
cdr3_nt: TGTGCCAGCAGCTTAGGGACAGCATCTTCACCCCTCCACTTT

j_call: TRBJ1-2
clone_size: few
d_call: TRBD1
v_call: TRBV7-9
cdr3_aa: CASSLGQGFYGYTF
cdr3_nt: TGTGCCAGCAGTTTAGGACAGGGCTTCTATGGCTACACCTTC

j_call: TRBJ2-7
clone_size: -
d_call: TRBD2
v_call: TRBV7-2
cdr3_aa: CASSPTSVGSYEQYF
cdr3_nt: TGTGCCAGCAGCCCAACTAGCGTCGGCTCCTACGAGCAGTACTTC